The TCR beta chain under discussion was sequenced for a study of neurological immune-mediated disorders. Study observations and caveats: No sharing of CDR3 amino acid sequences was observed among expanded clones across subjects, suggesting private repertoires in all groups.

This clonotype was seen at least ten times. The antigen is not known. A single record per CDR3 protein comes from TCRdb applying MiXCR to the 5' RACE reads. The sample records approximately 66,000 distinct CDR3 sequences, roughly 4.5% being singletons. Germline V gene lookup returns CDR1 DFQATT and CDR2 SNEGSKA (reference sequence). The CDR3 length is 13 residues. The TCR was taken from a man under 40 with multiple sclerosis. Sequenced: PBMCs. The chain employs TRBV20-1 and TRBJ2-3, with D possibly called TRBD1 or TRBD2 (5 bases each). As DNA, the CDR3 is TGCAGGCTGGGGACGCGAGGCACAGATACGCAGTATTTT. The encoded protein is CRLGTRGTDTQYF.